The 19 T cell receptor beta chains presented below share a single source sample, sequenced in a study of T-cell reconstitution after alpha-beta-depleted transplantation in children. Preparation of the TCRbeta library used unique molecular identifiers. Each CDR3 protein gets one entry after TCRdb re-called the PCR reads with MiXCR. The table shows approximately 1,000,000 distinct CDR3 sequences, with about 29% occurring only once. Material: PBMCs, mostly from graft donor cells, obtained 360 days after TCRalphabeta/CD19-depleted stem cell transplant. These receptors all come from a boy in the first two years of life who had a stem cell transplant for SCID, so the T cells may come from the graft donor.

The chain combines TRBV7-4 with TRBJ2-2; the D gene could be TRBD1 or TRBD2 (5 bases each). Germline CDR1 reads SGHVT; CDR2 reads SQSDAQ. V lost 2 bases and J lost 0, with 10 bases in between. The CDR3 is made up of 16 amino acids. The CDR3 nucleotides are TGTGCCAGCAGCTTATCGAGGGGAGCGAACACCGGGGAGCTGTTTTTT. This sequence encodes CASSLSRGANTGELFF.

The CDR3 coding sequence is TGTGCCAGCAGCGTTAGGGCGGGGGGGCGGACAGATACGCAGTATTTT. This translates into CASSVRAGGRTDTQYF. The V and J genes are TRBV9 and TRBJ2-3; TRBD2 matches 9 bases. The germline gives CDR1 SGDLS, CDR2 YYNGEE. With 2 bases clipped from V and 3 bases from J, the junction kept 7 bases outside the gene matches. CDR3 size: 16 residues.

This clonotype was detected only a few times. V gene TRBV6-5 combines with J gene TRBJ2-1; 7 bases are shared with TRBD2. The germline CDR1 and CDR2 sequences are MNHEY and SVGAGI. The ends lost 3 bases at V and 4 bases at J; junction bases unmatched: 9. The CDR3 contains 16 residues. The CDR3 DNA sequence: TGTGCCAGCAGTTATGGAGGGGCGGGGGAGTACAATGAGCAGTTCTTC. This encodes CASSYGGAGEYNEQFF.

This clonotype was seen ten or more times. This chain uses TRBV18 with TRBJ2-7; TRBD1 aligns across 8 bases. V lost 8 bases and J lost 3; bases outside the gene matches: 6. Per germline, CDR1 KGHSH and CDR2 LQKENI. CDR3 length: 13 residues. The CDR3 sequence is CASSPGTGYEQYF. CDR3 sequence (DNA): TGTGCCAGCAGCCCCGGGACAGGCTACGAGCAGTACTTC. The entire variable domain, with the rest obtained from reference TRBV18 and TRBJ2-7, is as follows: NAGVMQNPRHLVRRRGQEARLRCSPMKGHSHVYWYRQLPEEGLKFMVYLQKENIIDESGMPKERFSAEFPKEGPSILRIQQVVRGDSAAYFCASSPGTGYEQYFGPGTRLTVT.

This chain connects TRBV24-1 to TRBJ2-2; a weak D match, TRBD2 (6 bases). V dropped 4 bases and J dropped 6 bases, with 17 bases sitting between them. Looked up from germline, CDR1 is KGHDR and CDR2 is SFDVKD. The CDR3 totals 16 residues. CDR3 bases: TGTGCCACCAGTGAGGCCGGGACTCCCTGGGCCGGGGAGCTGTTTTTT. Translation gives CATSEAGTPWAGELFF.

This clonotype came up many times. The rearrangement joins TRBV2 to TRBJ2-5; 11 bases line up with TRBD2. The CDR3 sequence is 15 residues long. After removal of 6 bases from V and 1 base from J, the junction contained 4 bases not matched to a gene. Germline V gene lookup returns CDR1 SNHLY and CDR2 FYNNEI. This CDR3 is CASRRLAGLQETQYF. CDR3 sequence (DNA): TGTGCCAGCAGGCGACTAGCGGGACTCCAAGAGACCCAGTACTTC.

The chain's CDR3 is CASSLGGGKTDTQYF. As DNA, the CDR3 is TGCGCCAGCAGCTTGGGTGGGGGAAAGACAGATACGCAGTATTTT. V and J are TRBV5-1 and TRBJ2-3, with D perhaps given as TRBD1 or TRBD2 (5 bases each). Germline CDR1 reads SGHRS; CDR2 reads YFSETQ. This CDR3 is built from 15 residues. With 0 bases removed from V and 3 bases from J, the gap between germline ends came to 11 bases.

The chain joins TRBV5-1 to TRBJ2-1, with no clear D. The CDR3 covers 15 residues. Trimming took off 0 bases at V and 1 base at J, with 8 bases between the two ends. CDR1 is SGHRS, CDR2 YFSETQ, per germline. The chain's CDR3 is CASSLETVSYNEQFF. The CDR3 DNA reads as TGCGCCAGCAGCTTGGAAACGGTTTCCTACAATGAGCAGTTCTTC.

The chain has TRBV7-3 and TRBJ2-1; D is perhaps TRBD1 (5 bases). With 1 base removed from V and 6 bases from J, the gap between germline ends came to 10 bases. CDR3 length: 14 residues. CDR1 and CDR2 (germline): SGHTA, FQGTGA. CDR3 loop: CASSLRGPINEQFF. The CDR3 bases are TGTGCCAGCAGCTTAAGGGGCCCGATCAATGAGCAGTTCTTC. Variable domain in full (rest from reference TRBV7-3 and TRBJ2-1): GAGVSQTPSNKVTEKGKYVELRCDPISGHTALYWYRQSLGQGPEFLIYFQGTGAADDSGLPNDRFFAVRPEGSVSTLKIQRTERGDSAVYLCASSLRGPINEQFFGPGTRLTVL.

CDR3 loop: CSAQRRGSGNTEAFF. CDR3 bases: TGCAGTGCTCAACGCCGGGGGTCGGGGAACACTGAAGCTTTCTTT. V gene TRBV20-1 combines with J gene TRBJ1-1, with D tentatively TRBD1 (5 bases). CDR3 length: 15 amino acids. V was cut by 5 bases and J by 1 base, with 17 bases left in between. Germline V gene lookup returns CDR1 DFQATT and CDR2 SNEGSKA (reference sequence).

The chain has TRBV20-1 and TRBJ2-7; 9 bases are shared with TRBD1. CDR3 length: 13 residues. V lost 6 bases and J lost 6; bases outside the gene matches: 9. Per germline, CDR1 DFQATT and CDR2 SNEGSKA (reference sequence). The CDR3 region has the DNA TGCAGTGCCGCAGGGGACAGGGTGGGCGAGCAGTACTTC. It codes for CSAAGDRVGEQYF.

As DNA, the CDR3 is TGCGCCAGCAGCCAAACTAGCGGGGGAGAGCAGTTCTTC. Translation gives CASSQTSGGEQFF. The chain has TRBV4-3 and TRBJ2-1; 11 bases are a match to TRBD2. The length of the CDR3 is 13 residues. V was pared by 2 bases and J by 10 bases, with 1 base of the junction left unmatched. Germline lookup yields CDR1 LGHNA and CDR2 YSLEER.

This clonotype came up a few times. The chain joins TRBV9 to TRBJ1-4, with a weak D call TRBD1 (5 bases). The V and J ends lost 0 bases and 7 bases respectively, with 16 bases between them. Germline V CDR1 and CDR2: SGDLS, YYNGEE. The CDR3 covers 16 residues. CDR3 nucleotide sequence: TGTGCCAGCAGCGTAGCTTCGGGGACGGAGGCTGAAAAACTGTTTTTT. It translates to CASSVASGTEAEKLFF.

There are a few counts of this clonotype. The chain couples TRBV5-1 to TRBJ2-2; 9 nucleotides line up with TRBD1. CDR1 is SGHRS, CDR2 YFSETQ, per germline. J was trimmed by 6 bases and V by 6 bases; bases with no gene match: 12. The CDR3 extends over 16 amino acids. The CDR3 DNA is TGCGCCAGCACCCTTCCTGGACAGGGGTGGCCCGGGGAGCTGTTTTTT. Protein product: CASTLPGQGWPGELFF.

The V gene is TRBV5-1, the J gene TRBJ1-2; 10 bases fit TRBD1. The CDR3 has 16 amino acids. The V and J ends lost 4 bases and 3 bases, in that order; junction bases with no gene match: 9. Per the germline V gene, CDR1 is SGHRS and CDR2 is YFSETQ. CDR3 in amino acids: CASSLTGTGVYYGYTF. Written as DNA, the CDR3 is TGCGCCAGCAGCCTGACTGGGACAGGGGTTTACTATGGCTACACCTTC.

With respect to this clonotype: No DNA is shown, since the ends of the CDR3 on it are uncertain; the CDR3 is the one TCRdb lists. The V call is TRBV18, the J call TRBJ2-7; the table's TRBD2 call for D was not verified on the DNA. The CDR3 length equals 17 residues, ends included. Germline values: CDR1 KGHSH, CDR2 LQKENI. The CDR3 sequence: CASSRFFGPHSTEEQYF.

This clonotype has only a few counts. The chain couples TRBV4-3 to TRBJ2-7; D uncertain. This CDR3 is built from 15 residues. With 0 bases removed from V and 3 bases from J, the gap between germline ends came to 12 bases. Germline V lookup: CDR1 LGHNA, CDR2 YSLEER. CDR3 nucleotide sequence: TGCGCCAGCAGCCAAGAAGATATGGACGGCTACGAGCAGTACTTC. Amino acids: CASSQEDMDGYEQYF.

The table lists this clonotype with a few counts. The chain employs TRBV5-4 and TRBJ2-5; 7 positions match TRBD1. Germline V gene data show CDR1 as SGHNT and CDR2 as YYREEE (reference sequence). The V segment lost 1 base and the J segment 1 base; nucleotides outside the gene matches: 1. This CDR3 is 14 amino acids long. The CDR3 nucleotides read TGTGCCAGCAGCTTGCCAGGGGGCCAAGAGACCCAGTACTTC. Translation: CASSLPGGQETQYF.

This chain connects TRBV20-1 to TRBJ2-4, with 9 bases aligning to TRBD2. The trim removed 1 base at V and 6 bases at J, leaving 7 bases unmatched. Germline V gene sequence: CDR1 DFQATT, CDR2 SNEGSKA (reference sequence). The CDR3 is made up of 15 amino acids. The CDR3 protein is CSARVLAGLINIQYF. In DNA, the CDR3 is TGCAGTGCTAGAGTTCTAGCGGGGCTAATAAACATTCAGTACTTC.